This entry lists 4 T cell receptor beta chains sequenced from one sample in a study of OX40 agonist ivuxolimab in advanced cancers. This table comes from immunoSEQ multiplex PCR, and its TCRdb copy is limited to in-frame clones, with some not included. The repertoire holds 25,000 to 35,000 clones, with about nine tenths as singletons. The material sequenced was CD4+ or CD8+ T cells sorted from blood, taken in a trial of the OX40 agonist ivuxolimab. These TCRs come from an adult with an advanced solid tumor such as melanoma, head and neck, liver or kidney cancer.

V usage is TRBV29-1 and J usage is TRBJ1-2, with D uncertain. Trimming shortened V by 2 bases and J by 5 bases, and 21 bases separated the two germline ends. This CDR3 spans 16 amino acids. Germline CDR1 SQVTM, CDR2 ANQGSEA. CDR3 coding DNA: TGCAGCGTTGAACCCTCGACAACCCTGACGAGATATGGCTACACCTTC. Translating gives CSVEPSTTLTRYGYTF.

The chain couples TRBV28 to TRBJ2-1; TRBD2 matches 7 bases. This CDR3 spans 16 amino acids. V was pared by 3 bases and J by 3 bases, with 8 bases of the junction left unmatched. Germline CDR1 reads MDHEN; CDR2 reads SYDVKM. The CDR3, as DNA: TGTGCCAGCAGTTTTAGAGGGAGGGCCTTCTACAATGAGCAGTTCTTC. This codes for CASSFRGRAFYNEQFF.

J is TRBJ1-2 and V is TRBV2; TRBD1 agrees at 10 bases. Germline V gene sequence: CDR1 SNHLY, CDR2 FYNNEI. After removal of 5 bases from V and 2 bases from J, the junction contained 11 bases not matched to a gene. This CDR3 has 17 amino acids. DNA of the CDR3: TGTGCCAGCAGTTACCCGGGACAGGGGCACCTAAACTATGGCTACACCTTC. Encoded protein: CASSYPGQGHLNYGYTF.

The chain carries TRBV27 and TRBJ2-6; no firm D call. Trimming shortened V by 5 bases and J by 1 base, and 12 bases separated the two germline ends. The length of the CDR3 is 16 residues. Germline lookup yields CDR1 MNHEY and CDR2 SMNVEV (reference sequence). The CDR3 DNA is TGTGCCAGCAGTCCTGGGCCGGGTTCTGGGGCCAACGTCCTGACTTTC. Protein product: CASSPGPGSGANVLTF.